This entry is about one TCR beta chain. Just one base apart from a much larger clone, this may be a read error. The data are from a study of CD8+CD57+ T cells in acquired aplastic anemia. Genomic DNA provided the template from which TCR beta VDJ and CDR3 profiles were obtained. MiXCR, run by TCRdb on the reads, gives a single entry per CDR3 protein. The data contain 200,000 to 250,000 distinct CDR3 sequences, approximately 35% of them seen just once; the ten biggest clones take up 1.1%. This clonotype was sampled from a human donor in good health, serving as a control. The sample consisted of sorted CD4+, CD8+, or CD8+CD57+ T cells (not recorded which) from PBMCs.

The CDR3 nucleotides are TGTGGCAGCAGCTTGAGGGGGGACAGGGTTGGTGAAAAACTGTTTTTT. This translates into CGSSLRGDRVGEKLFF. This chain links TRBV5-5 with TRBJ1-4, with 9 bases lining up with TRBD1. The V gene's germline CDR1 is SGHKS and CDR2 YYEKEE (reference sequence). The CDR3 is made up of 16 amino acids. The full variable domain, with the rest looked up from reference TRBV5-5 and TRBJ1-4, is DAGVTQSPTHLIKTRGQQVTLRCSPISGHKSVSWYQQVLGQGPQFIFQYYEKEERGRGNFPDRFSARQFPNYSSELNVNALLLGDSALYLCGSSLRGDRVGEKLFFGSGTQLSVL.